The next 11 T cell receptor beta chains were all read from a single sample in a study of siplizumab effects on memory and regulatory T cells. Measured with immunoSEQ multiplex PCR; TCRdb has only the in-frame clones, and not every one. The sample yields some 110,000 clones, about 95% seen once. Sequenced sample: non-Treg CD4+ T cells sorted from blood. The receptors were sampled from a human donor in good health.

The CDR3 DNA is TGCGCCAGCAGCCAACCTACAGGGAGACGAGGCACTGAAGCTTTCTTT. It yields the protein CASSQPTGRRGTEAFF. V and J are TRBV4-1 and TRBJ1-1, with D tentatively TRBD1 (6 bases). Trimming left V 2 bases short and J 4 bases short, with 17 bases between. The germline CDR1 and CDR2 sequences are MGHRA and YSYEKL. This CDR3 is built from 16 residues.

The chain couples TRBV5-1 to TRBJ1-6; no firm D call. V dropped 0 bases and J dropped 9 bases, with 10 bases sitting between them. Looked up from germline, CDR1 is SGHRS and CDR2 is YFSETQ. The CDR3 covers 14 residues. CDR3 protein: CASSLGFESSPLHF. CDR3 in DNA: TGCGCCAGCAGCTTGGGCTTCGAAAGTTCACCCCTCCACTTT.

The V gene is TRBV7-3, the J gene TRBJ2-7, with D maybe TRBD2 (5 bases). V lost 0 bases, J lost 2 bases, and 8 bases lay in between. This CDR3 contains 14 residues. Germline lookup yields CDR1 SGHTA and CDR2 FQGTGA. This CDR3 reads CASSLTPGTYEQYF. The CDR3 nucleotides read TGTGCCAGCAGCTTAACACCCGGGACCTACGAGCAGTACTTC.

The CDR3 loop is CASSQGRDSRGYTF. As DNA, the CDR3 is TGTGCCAGCAGCCAAGGCCGGGACAGTAGAGGCTACACCTTC. The V gene is TRBV11-1, the J gene TRBJ1-2; TRBD1 matches at 7 bases. The CDR3 covers 14 residues. The J segment lost 8 bases and the V segment lost 5 bases, leaving 11 bases of the junction unmatched. Germline V gene sequence: CDR1 SGHAT, CDR2 FQDESV (reference sequence).

The genes are TRBV18 and TRBJ2-7; 8 bases fit TRBD1. This CDR3 has 13 residues. CDR1 and CDR2 (germline): KGHSH, LQKENI. J was trimmed by 5 bases and V by 6 bases; bases with no gene match: 6. The CDR3 reads CASSRDRRDEQYF. The CDR3, as DNA: TGTGCCAGCTCCCGGGACAGGCGCGACGAGCAGTACTTC.

The chain is built from TRBV5-6 and TRBJ2-5; TRBD2 might be the D (7 bases). Germline-derived CDR1 and CDR2 are SGHDT and YYEEEE. CDR3 length equals 16 residues. The V end was cut by 3 bases, the J end by 5 bases, with 20 bases between. CDR3 sequence (DNA): TGTGCCAGCAGCTCCCGAGGGGGGGCTGGTGATGAGACCCAGTACTTC. Protein product: CASSSRGGAGDETQYF.

This chain connects TRBV5-5 to TRBJ2-1; weak D call: TRBD1 (6 bases). Per germline, CDR1 SGHKS and CDR2 YYEKEE (reference sequence). Trimming pared 3 bases from V and 9 bases from J, leaving 22 bases between. The CDR3 has 16 residues. Written as DNA, the CDR3 is TGTGCCAGCAGCTCATCCAACTACTCGGACAGAATTGAGCAGTTCTTC. Its protein is CASSSSNYSDRIEQFF.

This chain uses TRBV5-1 with TRBJ2-4; TRBD1 is a possible D gene (5 bases). V shed 0 bases and J shed 9 bases, with 10 bases lying between them. CDR1 and CDR2 from the germline V gene are SGHRS and YFSETQ. CDR3 length: 13 amino acids. The CDR3 DNA follows: TGCGCCAGCAGCTTGGGGGGCGCAAGCATTCAGTACTTC. Protein: CASSLGGASIQYF.

The chain employs TRBV14 and TRBJ1-1, with TRBD1 identical over 9 bases. J gave up 1 base and V 5 bases, and 5 bases lay outside the gene matches. This CDR3 is 15 amino acids long. Per the germline V gene, CDR1 is SGHDN and CDR2 is FVKESK. As DNA, the CDR3 is TGTGCCAGCAGCGGACGGGACAGGGAGAACACTGAAGCTTTCTTT. Encoded protein: CASSGRDRENTEAFF.

The rearrangement links TRBV9 to TRBJ2-3; tentatively, D is TRBD2 (6 bases). V lost 1 base and J 6 bases, leaving 15 bases between the germline ends. Germline CDR1 is SGDLS and CDR2 is YYNGEE. This CDR3 spans 15 amino acids. CDR3 residues: CASSVTGTGRDTQYF. CDR3 nucleotides: TGTGCCAGCAGCGTAACCGGGACTGGGCGGGATACGCAGTATTTT.

The J gene is TRBJ2-7, the V gene TRBV18; D call uncertain. The germline V gene encodes CDR1 KGHSH and CDR2 LQKENI. This CDR3 has 14 residues. The germline V and J ends were trimmed by 0 bases and 5 bases, with 11 bases remaining between them. CDR3 DNA: TGTGCCAGCTCACCACCGAGCAGCGCCCACGAGCAGTACTTC. Translating it yields CASSPPSSAHEQYF.